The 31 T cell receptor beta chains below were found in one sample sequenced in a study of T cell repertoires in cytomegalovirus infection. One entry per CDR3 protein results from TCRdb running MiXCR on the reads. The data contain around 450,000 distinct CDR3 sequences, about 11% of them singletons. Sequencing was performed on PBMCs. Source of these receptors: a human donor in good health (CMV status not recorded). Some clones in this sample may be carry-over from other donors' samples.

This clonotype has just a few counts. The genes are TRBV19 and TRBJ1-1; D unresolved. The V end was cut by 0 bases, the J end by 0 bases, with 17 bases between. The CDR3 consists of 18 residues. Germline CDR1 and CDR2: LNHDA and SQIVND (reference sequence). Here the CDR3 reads CASSIDVRTFMVNTEAFF. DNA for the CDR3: TGTGCCAGTAGTATAGATGTCAGGACCTTTATGGTGAACACTGAAGCTTTCTTT.

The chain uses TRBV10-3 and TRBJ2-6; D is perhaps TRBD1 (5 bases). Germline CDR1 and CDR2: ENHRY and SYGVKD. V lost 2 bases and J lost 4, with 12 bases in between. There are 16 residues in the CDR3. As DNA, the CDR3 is TGTGCCATCAGTGAGCAGGGCCGTCCAGGGGCCAACGTCCTGACTTTC. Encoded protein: CAISEQGRPGANVLTF.

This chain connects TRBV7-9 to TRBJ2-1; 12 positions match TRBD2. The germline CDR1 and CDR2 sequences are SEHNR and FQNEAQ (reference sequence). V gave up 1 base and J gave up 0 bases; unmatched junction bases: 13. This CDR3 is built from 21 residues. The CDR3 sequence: CASSLGGGGLAGSSSYNEQFF. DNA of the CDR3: TGTGCCAGCAGCTTAGGAGGTGGGGGACTAGCGGGCTCTAGCTCCTACAATGAGCAGTTCTTC.

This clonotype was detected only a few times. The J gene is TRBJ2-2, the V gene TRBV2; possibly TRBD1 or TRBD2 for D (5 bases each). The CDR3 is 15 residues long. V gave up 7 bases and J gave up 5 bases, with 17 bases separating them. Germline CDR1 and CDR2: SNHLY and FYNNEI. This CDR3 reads CASIGVLRATGELFF. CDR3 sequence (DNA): TGTGCCAGCATAGGGGTTTTGCGGGCGACCGGGGAGCTGTTTTTT.

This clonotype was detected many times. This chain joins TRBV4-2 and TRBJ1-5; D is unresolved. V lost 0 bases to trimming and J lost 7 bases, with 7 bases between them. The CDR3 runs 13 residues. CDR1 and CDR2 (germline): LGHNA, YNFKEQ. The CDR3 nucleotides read TGTGCCAGCAGCCAAGATCAAGCCCAGCCCCAGCATTTT. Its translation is CASSQDQAQPQHF.

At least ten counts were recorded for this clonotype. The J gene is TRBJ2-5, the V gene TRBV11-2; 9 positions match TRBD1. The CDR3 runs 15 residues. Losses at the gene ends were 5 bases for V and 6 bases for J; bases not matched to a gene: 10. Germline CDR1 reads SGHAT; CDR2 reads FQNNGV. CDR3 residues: CASSPRQGVEKTQYF. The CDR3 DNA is TGTGCCAGCAGCCCCAGACAGGGGGTCGAGAAGACCCAGTACTTC.

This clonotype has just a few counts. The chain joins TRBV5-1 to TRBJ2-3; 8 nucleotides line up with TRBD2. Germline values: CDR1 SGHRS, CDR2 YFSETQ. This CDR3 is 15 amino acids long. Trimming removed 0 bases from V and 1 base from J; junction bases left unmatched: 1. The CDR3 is CASSLGLARTDTQYF. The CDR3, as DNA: TGCGCCAGCAGCTTGGGACTAGCGCGCACAGATACGCAGTATTTT.

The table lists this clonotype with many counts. Here the CDR3 reads CASSLAGGMVNTEAFF. For the CDR3, the DNA is TGTGCCAGCAGTTTAGCGGGGGGAATGGTGAACACTGAAGCTTTCTTT. This chain links TRBV12-3 or TRBV12-4 with TRBJ1-1; D is perhaps TRBD1 (5 bases). The CDR3 runs 16 residues. Trimming stripped 0 bases from V and 0 bases from J, with 11 bases between.

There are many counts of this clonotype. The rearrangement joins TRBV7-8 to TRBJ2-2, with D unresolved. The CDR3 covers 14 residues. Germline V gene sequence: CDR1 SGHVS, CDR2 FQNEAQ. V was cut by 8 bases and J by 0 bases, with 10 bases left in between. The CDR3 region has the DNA TGTGCCAGCGCTCCTTTGGCGAACACCGGGGAGCTGTTTTTT. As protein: CASAPLANTGELFF.

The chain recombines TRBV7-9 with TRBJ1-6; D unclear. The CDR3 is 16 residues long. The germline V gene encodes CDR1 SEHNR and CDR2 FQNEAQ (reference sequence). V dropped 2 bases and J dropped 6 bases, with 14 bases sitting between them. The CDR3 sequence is CASSLSDSRPNSPLHF. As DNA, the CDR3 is TGTGCCAGCAGCTTATCAGACTCCCGACCTAATTCACCCCTCCACTTT.

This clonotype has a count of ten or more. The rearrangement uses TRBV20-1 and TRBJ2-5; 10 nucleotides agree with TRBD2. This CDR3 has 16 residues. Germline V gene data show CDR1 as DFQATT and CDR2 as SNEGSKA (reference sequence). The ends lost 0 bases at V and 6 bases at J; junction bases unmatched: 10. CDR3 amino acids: CSARDVASGSLKTQYF. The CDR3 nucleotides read TGCAGTGCTAGAGATGTGGCTAGCGGGAGTTTGAAGACCCAGTACTTC.

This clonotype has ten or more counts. This CDR3 reads CASSGTSGSTDTQYF. DNA for the CDR3: TGTGCCAGCAGCGGGACTAGCGGTAGCACAGATACGCAGTATTTT. The rearrangement links TRBV11-2 to TRBJ2-3, with 11 bases matching TRBD2. This CDR3 spans 15 amino acids. J lost 0 bases, V lost 5 bases, and 1 base had no gene match. CDR1 and CDR2 (germline): SGHAT, FQNNGV. The entire variable domain, with the rest obtained from reference TRBV11-2 and TRBJ2-3, is as follows: EAGVAQSPRYKIIEKRQSVAFWCNPISGHATLYWYQQILGQGPKLLIQFQNNGVVDDSQLPKDRFSAERLKGVDSTLKIQPAKLEDSAVYLCASSGTSGSTDTQYFGPGTRLTVL.

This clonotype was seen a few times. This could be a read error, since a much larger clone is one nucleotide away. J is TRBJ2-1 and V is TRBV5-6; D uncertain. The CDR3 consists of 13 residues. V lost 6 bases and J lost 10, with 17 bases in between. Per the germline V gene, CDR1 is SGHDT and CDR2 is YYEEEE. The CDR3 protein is CASMWSSGIEQFF. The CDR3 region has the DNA TGTGCCAGCATGTGGTCTTCTGGAATCGAGCAGTTCTTC. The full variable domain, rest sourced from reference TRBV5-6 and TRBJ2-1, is DAGVTQSPTHLIKTRGQQVTLRCSPKSGHDTVSWYQQALGQGPQFIFQYYEEEERQRGNFPDRFSGHQFPNYSSELNVNALLLGDSALYLCASMWSSGIEQFFGPGTRLTVL.

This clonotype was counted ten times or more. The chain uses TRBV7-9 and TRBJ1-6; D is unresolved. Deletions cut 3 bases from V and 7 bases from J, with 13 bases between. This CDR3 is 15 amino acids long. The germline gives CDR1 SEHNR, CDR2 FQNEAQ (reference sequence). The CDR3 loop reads CASSLGSSINSPLHF. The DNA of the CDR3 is TGTGCCAGCAGCTTGGGGTCATCCATAAATTCACCCCTCCACTTT. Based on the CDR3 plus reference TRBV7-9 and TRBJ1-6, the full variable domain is DTGVSQNPRHKITKRGQNVTFRCDPISEHNRLYWYRQTLGQGPEFLTYFQNEAQLEKSRLLSDRFSAERPKGSFSTLEIQRTEQGDSAMYLCASSLGSSINSPLHFGNGTRLTVT.

CDR3 DNA: TGTGCCAGCAGCCAAGTTCGGGGCGTGCAGGGTTCACCCCTCCACTTT. Translating it yields CASSQVRGVQGSPLHF. The chain recombines TRBV14 with TRBJ1-6; D perhaps matches TRBD1 (5 bases). The germline V gene has CDR1 SGHDN and CDR2 FVKESK. V shed 1 base and J shed 9 bases, with 16 bases lying between them. The CDR3 contains 16 residues.

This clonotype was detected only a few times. CDR3 DNA sequence: TGTGCCAGCAGCCAGGAATGGGGTAATGAGCAGTTCTTC. As protein: CASSQEWGNEQFF. V usage is TRBV14 and J usage is TRBJ2-1; D gene uncertain. Trimming shortened V by 3 bases and J by 7 bases, and 10 bases separated the two germline ends. CDR3 length: 13 amino acids. Germline loops: CDR1 SGHDN, CDR2 FVKESK.

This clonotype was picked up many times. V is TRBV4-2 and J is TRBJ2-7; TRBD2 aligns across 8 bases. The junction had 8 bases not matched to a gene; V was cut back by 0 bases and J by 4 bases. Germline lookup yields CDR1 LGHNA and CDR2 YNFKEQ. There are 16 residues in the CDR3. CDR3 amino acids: CASSQEYSGRSYEQYF. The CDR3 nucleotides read TGTGCCAGCAGCCAAGAATACAGCGGGAGATCTTACGAGCAGTACTTC.

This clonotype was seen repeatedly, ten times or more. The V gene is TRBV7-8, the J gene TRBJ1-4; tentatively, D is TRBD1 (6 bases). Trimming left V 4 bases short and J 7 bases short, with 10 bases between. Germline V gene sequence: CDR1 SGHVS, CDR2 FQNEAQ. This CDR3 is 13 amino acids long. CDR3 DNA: TGTGCCAGCAGCTATTCCAGGGGTGAAAAACTGTTTTTT. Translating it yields CASSYSRGEKLFF.

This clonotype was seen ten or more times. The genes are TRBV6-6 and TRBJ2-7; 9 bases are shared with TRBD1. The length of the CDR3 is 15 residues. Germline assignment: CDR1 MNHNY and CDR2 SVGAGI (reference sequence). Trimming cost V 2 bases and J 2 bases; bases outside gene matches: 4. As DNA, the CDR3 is TGTGCCAGCAGTTACCCGGGACAGGGTCCCTACGAGCAGTACTTC. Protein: CASSYPGQGPYEQYF.

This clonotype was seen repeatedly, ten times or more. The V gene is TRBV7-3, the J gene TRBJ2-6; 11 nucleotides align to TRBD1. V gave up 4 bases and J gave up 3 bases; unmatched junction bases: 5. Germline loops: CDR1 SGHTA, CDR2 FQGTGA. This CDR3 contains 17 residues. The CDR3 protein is CASSSGQGAFGANVLTF. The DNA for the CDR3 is TGTGCCAGCAGCTCCGGACAGGGGGCGTTTGGGGCCAACGTCCTGACTTTC.

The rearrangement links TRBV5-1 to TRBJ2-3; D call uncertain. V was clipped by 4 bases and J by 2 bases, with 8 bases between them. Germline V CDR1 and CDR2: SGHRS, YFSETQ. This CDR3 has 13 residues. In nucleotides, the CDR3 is TGCGCCAGCAGCCCCCCCCTCACAGATACGCAGTATTTT. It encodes CASSPPLTDTQYF.

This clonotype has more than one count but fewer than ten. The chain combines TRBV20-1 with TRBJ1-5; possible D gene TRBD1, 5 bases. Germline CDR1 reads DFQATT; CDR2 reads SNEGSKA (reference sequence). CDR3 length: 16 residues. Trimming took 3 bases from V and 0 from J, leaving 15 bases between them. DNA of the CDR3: TGCAGTGCTAGGGTGTCGGGGGTCATTAGCAATCAGCCCCAGCATTTT. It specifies CSARVSGVISNQPQHF.

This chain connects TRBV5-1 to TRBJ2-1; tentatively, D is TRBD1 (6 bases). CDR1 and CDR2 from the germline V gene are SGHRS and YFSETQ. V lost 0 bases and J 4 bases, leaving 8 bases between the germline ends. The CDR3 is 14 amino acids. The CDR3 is CASSLGGRYNEQFF. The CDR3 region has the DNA TGCGCCAGCAGCTTGGGGGGGCGGTACAATGAGCAGTTCTTC.

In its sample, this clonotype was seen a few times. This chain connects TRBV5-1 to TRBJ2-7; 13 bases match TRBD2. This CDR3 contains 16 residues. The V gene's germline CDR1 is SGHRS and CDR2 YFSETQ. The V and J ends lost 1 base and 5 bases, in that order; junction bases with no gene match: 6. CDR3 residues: CASSLRLAGGVDEQYF. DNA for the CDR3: TGCGCCAGCAGCTTGAGACTAGCGGGGGGCGTCGACGAGCAGTACTTC.

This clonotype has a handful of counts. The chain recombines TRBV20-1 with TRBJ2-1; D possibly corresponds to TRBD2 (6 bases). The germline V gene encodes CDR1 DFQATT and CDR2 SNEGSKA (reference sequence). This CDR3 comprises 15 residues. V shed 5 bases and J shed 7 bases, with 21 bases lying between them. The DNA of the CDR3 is TGCAGTGCTCTCCCTAGGAGGCGGGAAGGGAATGAGCAGTTCTTC. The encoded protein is CSALPRRREGNEQFF.

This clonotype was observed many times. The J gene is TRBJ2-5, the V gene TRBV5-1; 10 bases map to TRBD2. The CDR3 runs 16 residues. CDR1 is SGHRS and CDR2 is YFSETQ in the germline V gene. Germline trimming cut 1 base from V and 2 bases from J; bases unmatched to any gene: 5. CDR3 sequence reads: CASSLLTSGVQETQYF. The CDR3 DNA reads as TGCGCCAGCAGCTTGCTAACTAGCGGGGTTCAAGAGACCCAGTACTTC.

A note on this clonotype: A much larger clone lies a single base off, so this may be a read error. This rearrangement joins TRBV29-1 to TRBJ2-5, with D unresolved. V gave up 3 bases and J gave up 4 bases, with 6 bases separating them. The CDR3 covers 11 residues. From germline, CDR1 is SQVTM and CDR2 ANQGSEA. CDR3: CSVDLGETQYF. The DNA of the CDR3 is TGCAGCGTTGACTTGGGAGAGACCCAGTACTTC.

In DNA form, the CDR3 reads TGTGCCAGCAGGGCGGAGACAGAGACCCAGTACTTC. Translation gives CASRAETETQYF. The chain has TRBV12-3 or TRBV12-4 and TRBJ2-5; D unclear. Trimming removed 6 bases at V and 4 bases at J, with 9 bases between. This CDR3 spans 12 amino acids.

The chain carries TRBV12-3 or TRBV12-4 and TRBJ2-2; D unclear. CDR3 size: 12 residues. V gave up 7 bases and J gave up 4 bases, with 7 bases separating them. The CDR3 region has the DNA TGTGCCAGCATAACAGTCACCGGGGAGCTGTTTTTT. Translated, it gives CASITVTGELFF.

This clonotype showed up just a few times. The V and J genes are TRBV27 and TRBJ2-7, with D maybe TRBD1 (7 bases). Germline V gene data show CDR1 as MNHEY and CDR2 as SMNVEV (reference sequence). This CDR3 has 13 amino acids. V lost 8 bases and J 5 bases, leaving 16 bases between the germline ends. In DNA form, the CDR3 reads TGTGCCAGCTGGGGGCAGGGGGGCCACGAGCAGTACTTC. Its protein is CASWGQGGHEQYF.

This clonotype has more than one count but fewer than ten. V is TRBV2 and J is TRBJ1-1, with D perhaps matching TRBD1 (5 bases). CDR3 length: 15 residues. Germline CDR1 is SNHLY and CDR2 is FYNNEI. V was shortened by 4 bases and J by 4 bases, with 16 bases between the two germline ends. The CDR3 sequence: CASSVTSYGGTEAFF. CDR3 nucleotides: TGTGCCAGCAGTGTTACATCTTACGGGGGCACTGAAGCTTTCTTT. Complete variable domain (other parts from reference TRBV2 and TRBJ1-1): EPEVTQTPSHQVTQMGQEVILRCVPISNHLYFYWYRQILGQKVEFLVSFYNNEISEKSEIFDDQFSVERPDGSNFTLKIRSTKLEDSAMYFCASSVTSYGGTEAFFGQGTRLTVV.